Described below is a single T cell receptor beta chain sequence and its context. Its antigen remains unknown. This entry comes from a study of blood T cells in healthy people across ages. Findings and limits, study-wide: Getting older went along with TCR beta diversity per million T cells dropping roughly linearly.

Using a J-beta primer mix together with a sample-barcoded 5' primer, a second PCR was run for 7 to 11 cycles. Template switching added a 12-random-nucleotide identifier to every cDNA molecule. TCRdb reprocessed the 5' RACE reads via MiXCR and lists one record per CDR3 protein. The data hold 1.5 million to 2 million distinct CDR3 sequences, with about two fifths observed a single time. This CDR3 contains 12 residues. V was pared by 3 bases and J by 12 bases, with 9 bases of the junction left unmatched. Looked up from germline, CDR1 is SQVTM and CDR2 is ANQGSEA. In each sample, at least 7 million PBMCs were isolated. Extraction of total RNA produced a minimum of 5 micrograms from each sample.

Sequencing used blood. V is TRBV29-1 and J is TRBJ2-7, with TRBD1 matching 9 bases. This TCR was recovered from a human donor in good health. The CDR3 region has the DNA TGCAGCGTTGATTACAGGGGGCGTCCTCGGTACTTC. Translated: CSVDYRGRPRYF.